The clone carrying this TCR beta chain is labeled as medium-sized. Its antigen is as yet unknown. This CDR3 spans 13 amino acids. Germline trimming cut 6 bases from V and 6 bases from J; bases unmatched to any gene: 7. The germline CDR1 and CDR2 sequences are SNHLY and FYNNEI. TCRdb analysed the 5' RACE reads with MiXCR anew, one entry per CDR3 protein. The sample has around 30,000 distinct CDR3 sequences, 25% to 30% seen once; the top ten hold 2.3%. Study-wide results and caveats: Tumor Tregs overlapped most with tumor, then blood, naive CD4+ cells.

The sorted Tregs were CD4+CD25+CD127-/low cells. This chain connects TRBV2 to TRBJ2-5; 7 nucleotides align to TRBD2. The sequenced material came from tumor-infiltrating Tregs sorted from the breast tumor. The source of this sequence is a female donor with breast cancer. CDR3 residues: CASSDGLEKTQYF. The CDR3 region has the DNA TGTGCCAGCAGCGATGGACTAGAGAAGACCCAGTACTTC.